Below, one T cell receptor (beta chain) is given with its context. The clone's antigen remains unknown. No base quality information exists; no much larger clone differs at one position. This specimen belongs to a study of T cell responses to AZD1222 COVID-19 vaccine (dated by TCRdb to the early 2020s). Regarding the study in general: Because spike-specific TCR depth and breadth did not differ between the two schedules, AZD1222 recipients who got a second dose at roughly 4 weeks were pooled with those who got a second dose at roughly 12 weeks. TCR sequencing covered more than 230 trial participants: about 210 given two doses of AZD1222 and 26 given two doses of MenACWY control vaccine. Enrollment into the trials was organized by age into subgroups of 18-55, 56-69 and 70-plus years, and those subgroups contained 148, 28 and 57 TCR-sequenced participants, respectively. Summary of the overall study and its limitations: Because no day 14 peak-response samples were available, repertoires were characterized only after the peak T cell response. Participants were mostly white British, with more females than males. The authors suggested clonal diversity may have been underestimated. Conclusions about previously exposed vaccinees were limited because only six or seven AZD1222 recipients were SARS-CoV-2 seropositive at baseline. Nearly half of unique spike-specific TCRs reportedly recognized epitopes outside regions mutated in the B.1.351 and B.1.1.7 variants. After two AZD1222 doses, both the breadth and the depth of spike-specific TCRs were significantly higher than at day 0 and than in MenACWY recipients. Vaccine-associated CD4 TCRs spanned the whole spike protein, with dominant responses in regions 160-218 and 743-854. The 56-69-year group was small, and its depth increase did not reach significance, likely because of low power.

The CDR3 regions of human TCRbeta chains were subjected to immunosequencing. As for the original processing: TCRs in the repertoires were compared against a reference library of SARS-CoV-2-specific TCRs that had been generated with the MIRA antigen-specificity platform. Breadth meant the fraction of unique TCRs that were SARS-CoV-2-associated, whereas depth meant the fraction of total T cells that were SARS-CoV-2-associated. Using the MIRA data, every spike-specific TCR was mapped to the spike region that the TCR reacted to and assigned to either a CD4 or a CD8 class. Log10-transformed breadth and depth values were compared by one-way ANOVA with Sidak's multiple comparisons tests. TCRdb mirrors the immuneACCESS table, restricted to in-frame sequences. Some clones are absent from its copies; in checked studies, under half trace to an unresolved V gene, and the reason for the others is unknown. That table supplies the V and J calls and clone size; D and trimming were determined from the DNA. A total of about 140,000 clones appear in this sample, 89% of them only once. The ten largest make up 2.5% to 3.5% of the sample.

The sample's time point label, in plain terms: baseline before first vaccination. The vaccinee samples were drawn from two UK trials, COV001 and COV002, one of which was a single-blind randomized controlled phase 2/3 trial testing AZD1222 (ChAdOx1 nCoV-19) in healthy adults. For TCRbeta chain sequencing, PBMC samples were collected from trial participants at day 0 and at day 28 after the second dose. This TCR was sampled from an adult in good health. Sequenced here: peripheral blood, sampled on day 0 of AZD1222 vaccination.

In nucleotide form, the sequence is TGTGCCAGTAGGACACGGGAAGGGTACACCGGGGAGCTGTTTTTT. The resulting protein is CASRTREGYTGELFF. The rearranged chain carries TRBV19 and TRBJ2-2; 5 matching bases give a weak D call of TRBD2. Counted from cysteine to phenylalanine, this CDR3 has 15 amino acids. The CDR3 DNA has 45 bases and is translated from base 1. The germline V gene (reference sequence) yields LNHDA for CDR1 and SQIVND for CDR2. V was cut back by 6 bases and J by 3 bases, leaving a gap of 14 bases between them. Extended through the reference TRBV19 and TRBJ2-2 proteins, this CDR3 yields the full variable domain: DGGITQSPKYLFRKEGQNVTLSCEQNLNHDAMYWYRQDPGQGLRLIYYSQIVNDFQKGDIAEGYSVSREKKESFPLTVTSAQKNPTAFYLCASRTREGYTGELFFGEGSRLTVL.